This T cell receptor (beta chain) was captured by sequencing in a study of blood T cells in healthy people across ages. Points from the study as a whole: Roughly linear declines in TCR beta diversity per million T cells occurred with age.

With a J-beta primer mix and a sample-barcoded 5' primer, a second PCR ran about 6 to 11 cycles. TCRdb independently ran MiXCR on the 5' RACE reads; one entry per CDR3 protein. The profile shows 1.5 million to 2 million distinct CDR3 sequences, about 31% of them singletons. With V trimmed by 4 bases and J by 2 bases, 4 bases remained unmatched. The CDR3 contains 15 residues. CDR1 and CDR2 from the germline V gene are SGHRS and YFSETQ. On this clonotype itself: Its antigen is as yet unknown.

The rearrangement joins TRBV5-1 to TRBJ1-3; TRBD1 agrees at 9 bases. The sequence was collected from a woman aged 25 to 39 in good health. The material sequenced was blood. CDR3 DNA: TGCGCCAGCAGCACCGGGACAGGGACTGGAAACACCATATATTTT. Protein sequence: CASSTGTGTGNTIYF.